A single T cell receptor beta chain is shown here with its context. Germline assignment: CDR1 MNHNY and CDR2 SVGAGI (reference sequence). V gave up 0 bases and J gave up 7 bases; unmatched junction bases: 8. The CDR3 spans 16 residues. The source of the sample is a study of cytomegalovirus exposure and HLA in healthy donors. The PCR had 60 Vbeta and 13 Jbeta primers. Only in-frame clones appear in the TCRdb table, and some are missing; sequencing was by immunoSEQ multiplex PCR. Among roughly 120,000 clones listed, 65% to 85% were seen once. The receptor was isolated from a man aged 45-60 years in good health and CMV-seronegative. The V and J genes are TRBV6-6 and TRBJ1-4; 7 bases line up with TRBD1. Sequenced: PBMCs. CDR3 coding DNA: TGTGCCAGCAGTTACTCCTTAGACAGGGTGGGTGAAAAACTGTTTTTT. Protein: CASSYSLDRVGEKLFF.